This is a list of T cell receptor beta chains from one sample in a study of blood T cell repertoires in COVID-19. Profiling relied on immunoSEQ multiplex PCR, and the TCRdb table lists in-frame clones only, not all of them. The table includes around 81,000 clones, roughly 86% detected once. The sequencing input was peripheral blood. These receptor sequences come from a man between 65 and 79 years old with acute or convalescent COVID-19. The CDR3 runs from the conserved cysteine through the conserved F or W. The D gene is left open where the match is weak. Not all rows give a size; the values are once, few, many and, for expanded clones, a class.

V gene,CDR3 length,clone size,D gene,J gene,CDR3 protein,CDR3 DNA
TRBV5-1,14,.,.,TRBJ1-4,CASSLGQVTEKLFF,TGCGCCAGCAGCTTGGGCCAGGTAACGGAAAAACTGTTTTTT
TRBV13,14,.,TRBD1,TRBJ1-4,CASSRTGEDEKLFF,TGTGCCAGCAGCCGGACAGGGGAGGATGAAAAACTGTTTTTT
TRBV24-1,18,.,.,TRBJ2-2,CATSDFTGRRGPPGELFF,TGTGCCACCAGTGATTTTACCGGACGGAGGGGGCCTCCCGGGGAGCTGTTTTTT
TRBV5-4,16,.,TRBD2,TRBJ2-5,CASSLNGGAPFETQYF,TGTGCCAGCAGCTTGAACGGGGGGGCGCCCTTTGAGACCCAGTACTTC
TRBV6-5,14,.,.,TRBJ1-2,CASPNSSGRSGYTF,TGTGCCAGCCCGAATAGCTCCGGGAGAAGCGGCTACACCTTC
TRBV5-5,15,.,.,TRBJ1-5,CASSPGHRINQPQHF,TGTGCCAGCAGCCCGGGACACCGAATCAATCAGCCCCAGCATTTT
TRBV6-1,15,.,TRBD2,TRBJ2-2,CASSEISGSVGELFF,TGTGCCAGCAGTGAGATAAGCGGGAGTGTCGGGGAGCTGTTTTTT
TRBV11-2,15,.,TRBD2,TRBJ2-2,CASSLEGLDTGELFF,TGTGCCAGCAGCTTAGAGGGACTAGACACCGGGGAGCTGTTTTTT
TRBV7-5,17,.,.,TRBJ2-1,CARSILCGPRPYNEQFF,TGTGCCAGAAGCATCCTCTGTGGCCCCAGGCCCTACAATGAGCAGTTCTTC
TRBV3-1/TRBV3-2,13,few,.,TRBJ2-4,CASSQDSKNIQYF,TGTGCCAGCAGCCAAGACTCGAAAAACATTCAGTACTTC
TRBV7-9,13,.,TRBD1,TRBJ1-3,CASRQGAGNTIYF,TGTGCCAGCAGACAGGGGGCGGGAAACACCATATATTTT
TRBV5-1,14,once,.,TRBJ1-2,CASSLDWGHYGYTF,TGCGCTAGCAGCTTGGACTGGGGGCACTATGGCTACACCTTC
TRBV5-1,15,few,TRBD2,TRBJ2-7,CASSLEPSGAYEQYF,TGCGCCAGCAGCTTGGAACCTAGCGGAGCTTACGAGCAGTACTTC
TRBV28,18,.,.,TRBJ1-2,CASSFLGTDIRTYYGYTF,TGTGCCAGCAGTTTTTTGGGTACGGACATTCGAACCTACTATGGCTACACCTTC
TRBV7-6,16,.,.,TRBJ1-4,CASSLGTSATNEKLFF,TGTGCCAGCAGCCTAGGGACAAGCGCAACTAATGAAAAACTGTTTTTT
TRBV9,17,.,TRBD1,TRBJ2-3,CASSADPQGIGTDTQYF,TGTGCCAGCAGCGCAGACCCACAGGGGATTGGCACAGATACGCAGTATTTT
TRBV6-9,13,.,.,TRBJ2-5,CASSGTSPETQYF,TGTGCCAGCAGCGGAACTAGCCCCGAGACCCAGTACTTC
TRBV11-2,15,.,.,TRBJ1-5,CASSPGHRGSQPQHF,TGTGCCAGCAGCCCGGGACATAGGGGAAGTCAGCCCCAGCATTTT
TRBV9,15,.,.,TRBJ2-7,CASSVDPGSSYEQYF,TGTGCCAGCAGCGTAGACCCGGGGAGCTCCTACGAGCAGTACTTC
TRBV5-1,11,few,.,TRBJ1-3,CASTSGNTIYF,TGCGCCAGCACGTCTGGAAACACCATATATTTT
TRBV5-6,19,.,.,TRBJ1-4,CASSPGVRASSWTNEKLFF,TGTGCCAGCAGCCCAGGGGTCCGGGCCTCTAGTTGGACTAATGAAAAACTGTTTTTT
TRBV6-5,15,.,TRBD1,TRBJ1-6,CASSYGQGVNSPLHF,TGTGCCAGCAGTTACGGACAGGGCGTTAATTCACCCCTCCACTTT
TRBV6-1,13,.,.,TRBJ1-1,CASSERIPPGAFF,TGTGCCAGCAGTGAAAGGATTCCGCCAGGAGCTTTCTTT
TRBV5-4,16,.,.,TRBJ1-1,CASSSVNRDPDTEAFF,TGTGCCAGCAGCTCGGTTAACAGGGACCCGGACACTGAAGCTTTCTTT
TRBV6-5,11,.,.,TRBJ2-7,CASSRGYEQYF,TGTGCCAGCAGTCGGGGATACGAGCAGTACTTC
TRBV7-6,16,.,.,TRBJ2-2,CASSRGGAASTGELFF,TGTGCCAGCAGCCGAGGTGGGGCCGCAAGCACCGGGGAGCTGTTTTTT
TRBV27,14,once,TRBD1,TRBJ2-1,CASPKGQGANEQFF,TGTGCCAGTCCGAAGGGGCAGGGGGCGAATGAGCAGTTCTTC
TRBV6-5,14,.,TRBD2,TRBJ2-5,CASRGTSAGETQYF,TGTGCCAGCAGGGGGACTAGCGCAGGAGAGACCCAGTACTTC
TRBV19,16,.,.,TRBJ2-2,CASSIGAGVGTGELFF,TGTGCCAGTAGTATCGGTGCAGGGGTTGGGACCGGGGAGCTGTTTTTT
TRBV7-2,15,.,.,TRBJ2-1,CASSLEYRVWNEQFF,TGTGCCAGCAGCTTAGAATACAGGGTTTGGAATGAGCAGTTCTTC
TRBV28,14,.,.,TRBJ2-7,CASGSAFRSYEQYF,TGTGCCAGCGGTTCCGCCTTTCGGTCCTACGAGCAGTACTTC
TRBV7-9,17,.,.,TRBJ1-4,CASSLGRFEDVREKLFF,TGTGCCAGCAGCTTGGGGCGGTTTGAGGATGTACGGGAAAAACTGTTTTTT
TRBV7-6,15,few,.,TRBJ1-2,CASSPTHTDSYGYTF,TGTGCCAGCAGCCCCACCCATACAGACAGCTATGGCTACACCTTC
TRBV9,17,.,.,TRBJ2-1,CASSARSSQIDYNEQFF,TGTGCCAGCAGCGCCCGTAGTTCCCAAATCGACTACAATGAGCAGTTCTTC
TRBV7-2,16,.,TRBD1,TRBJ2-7,CASSPGQGRGTIEQYF,TGTGCCAGCAGCCCGGGACAGGGAAGGGGAACTATAGAGCAGTACTTC
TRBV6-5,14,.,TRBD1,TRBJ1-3,CASSWGTGQKTIYF,TGTGCCAGCAGTTGGGGGACAGGGCAGAAGACCATATATTTT
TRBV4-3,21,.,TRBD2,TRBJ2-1,CASSPRYFRGGPLAGVNEQFF,TGCGCCAGCAGCCCCCGCTATTTCAGGGGGGGTCCGCTAGCGGGAGTTAATGAGCAGTTCTTC
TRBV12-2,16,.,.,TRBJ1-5,CASRPTRDRRYQPQHF,TGTGCAAGTCGCCCGACCCGGGACAGGCGATATCAGCCCCAGCATTTT
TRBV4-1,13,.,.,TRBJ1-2,CASSRTANYGYTF,TGCGCCAGCAGCAGGACAGCGAACTATGGCTACACCTTC
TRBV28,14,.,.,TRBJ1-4,CASSGGEYNEKLFF,TGTGCCAGCAGTGGGGGGGAGTATAATGAAAAACTGTTTTTT
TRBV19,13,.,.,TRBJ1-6,CATNTGSNSPLHF,TGTGCCACTAATACAGGGAGCAATTCACCCCTCCACTTT
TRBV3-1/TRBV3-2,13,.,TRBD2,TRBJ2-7,CASSQDRFSGKYF,TGTGCCAGCAGCCAAGATCGGTTTAGCGGGAAGTACTTC
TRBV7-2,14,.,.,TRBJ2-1,CASSLEIAPNEQFF,TGTGCCAGCAGCTTAGAAATAGCACCCAATGAGCAGTTCTTC
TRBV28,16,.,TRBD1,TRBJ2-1,CASRRTGGWSYNEQFF,TGTGCCAGCAGACGTACAGGGGGCTGGTCCTACAATGAGCAGTTCTTC
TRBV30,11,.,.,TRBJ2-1,CAWSVGDEQFF,TGTGCCTGGAGTGTAGGGGATGAGCAGTTCTTC
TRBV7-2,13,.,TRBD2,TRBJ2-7,CASSRREGYEQYF,TGTGCCAGCAGCCGGCGGGAGGGCTACGAGCAGTACTTC
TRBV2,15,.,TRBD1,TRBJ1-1,CASMLGGQGAAEAFF,TGTGCCAGCATGTTGGGAGGACAGGGGGCTGCTGAAGCTTTCTTT
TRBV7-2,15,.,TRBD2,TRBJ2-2,CASSPLAGLSGELFF,TGTGCCAGCAGCCCACTAGCGGGGCTCTCGGGGGAGCTGTTTTTT
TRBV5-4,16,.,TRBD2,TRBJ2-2,CASSPGTSGITGELFF,TGTGCCAGCAGTCCCGGGACTAGCGGGATCACCGGGGAGCTGTTTTTT
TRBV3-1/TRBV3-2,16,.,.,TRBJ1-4,CASSRRVSGSNEKLFF,TGTGCCAGCAGCCGTAGGGTCTCAGGGTCTAATGAAAAACTGTTTTTT
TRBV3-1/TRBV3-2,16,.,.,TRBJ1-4,CASSQGLGRSNEKLFF,TGTGCCAGCAGCCAAGGACTGGGGCGGTCTAATGAAAAACTGTTTTTT
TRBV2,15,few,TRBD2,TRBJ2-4,CASRPGLAGGYIQYF,TGTGCCAGCAGACCCGGACTAGCGGGAGGGTACATTCAGTACTTC
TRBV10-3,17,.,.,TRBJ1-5,CAISPEGGLARNQPQHF,TGTGCCATCAGCCCCGAGGGCGGATTAGCCCGCAATCAGCCCCAGCATTTT
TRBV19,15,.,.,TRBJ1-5,CASSIHQTPNQPQHF,TGTGCCAGTAGTATCCACCAGACACCTAATCAGCCCCAGCATTTT
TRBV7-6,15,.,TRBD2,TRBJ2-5,CASSYGLAGLETQYF,TGTGCCAGCAGCTACGGACTAGCGGGGTTAGAGACCCAGTACTTC
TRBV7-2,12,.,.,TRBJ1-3,CASSSPPGTIYF,TGTGCCAGCAGCTCGCCCCCGGGCACCATATATTTT
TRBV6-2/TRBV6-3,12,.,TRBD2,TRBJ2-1,CASSYNRGDSFF,TGTGCCAGCAGTTACAACCGGGGGGACTCTTTCTTC
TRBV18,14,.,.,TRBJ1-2,CASSPFREGYGYTF,TGTGCCAGCTCACCATTCAGGGAAGGCTATGGCTACACCTTC
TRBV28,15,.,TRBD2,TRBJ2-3,CASTRTSGNTDTQYF,TGTGCCAGCACAAGGACTAGCGGGAATACAGATACGCAGTATTTT